This is a list of T cell receptor beta chains from one sample in a study of cytomegalovirus exposure and HLA in healthy donors. The protocol was immunoSEQ multiplex PCR, while the TCRdb copy is restricted to in-frame clones and leaves out a portion. With 95,000 to 150,000 clones in the sample, the ten largest clones hold under 1.3%. Sequences were obtained from PBMCs. Receptors were obtained from a man between 18 and 29 years old in good health and CMV-seronegative. The CDR3 runs from the conserved cysteine through the conserved F or W. The D gene is left open where the match is weak.

V gene,J gene,D gene,CDR3 protein,CDR3 DNA
TRBV19,TRBJ2-1,TRBD2,CASSIGTSGLLPNEQFF,TGTGCCAGTAGTATAGGGACTAGCGGACTCCTTCCCAATGAGCAGTTCTTC
TRBV6-1,TRBJ2-6,TRBD1,CASAHRGSGANVLTF,TGTGCCAGCGCCCACAGGGGCTCTGGGGCCAACGTCCTGACTTTC
TRBV27,TRBJ1-1,TRBD1,CASRQRQGDKAFF,TGTGCCAGCAGACAAAGACAGGGTGATAAAGCTTTCTTT
TRBV29-1,TRBJ1-2,TRBD1,CSVADRVQEGYTF,TGCAGCGTCGCGGACAGGGTACAAGAGGGCTACACCTTC
TRBV27,TRBJ2-7,TRBD2,CASSESRGGIYEQYF,TGTGCCAGCAGCGAAAGTCGGGGGGGGATCTACGAGCAGTACTTC
TRBV2,TRBJ2-2,-,CASSALQGTGELFF,TGTGCCAGCAGTGCTTTGCAGGGTACCGGGGAGCTGTTTTTT
TRBV29-1,TRBJ1-1,TRBD1,CSAGQGARTEAFF,TGCAGCGCCGGACAGGGGGCCAGAACTGAAGCTTTCTTT
TRBV28,TRBJ1-1,-,CASSRRPALENFF,TGTGCCAGCAGTCGAAGACCTGCCCTGGAGAATTTCTTT
TRBV6-5,TRBJ2-7,TRBD1,CASSRDRGLYEQYF,TGTGCCAGCAGCCGGGACAGGGGGCTCTACGAGCAGTACTTC
TRBV15,TRBJ2-7,TRBD2,CATSRKMTSGAYEQYF,TGTGCCACCAGCAGAAAGATGACTAGCGGGGCCTACGAGCAGTACTTC
TRBV27,TRBJ2-1,TRBD2,CASSSRLARSYEQFF,TGTGCCAGCAGTTCCCGACTAGCGAGAAGTTATGAGCAGTTCTTC
TRBV7-9,TRBJ1-1,-,CAPNGVEDTEAFF,TGTGCCCCAAACGGGGTAGAGGACACTGAAGCTTTCTTT
TRBV5-6,TRBJ1-1,TRBD1,CASSYGQGEAFF,TGTGCCAGCAGCTATGGACAGGGTGAAGCTTTCTTT
TRBV27,TRBJ2-7,TRBD1,CASRRTGVYEQYF,TGTGCCAGCAGACGGACAGGGGTCTACGAGCAGTACTTC
TRBV5-1,TRBJ2-7,TRBD1,CASSSGTGGTYEQYF,TGCGCCAGCAGCAGCGGGACAGGGGGGACCTACGAGCAGTACTTC
TRBV5-6,TRBJ2-5,TRBD1,CASSLIVGGGETQYF,TGTGCCAGCAGCTTAATAGTAGGGGGCGGGGAGACCCAGTACTTC
TRBV19,TRBJ2-1,-,CASSIVPRLNEQFF,TGTGCCAGTAGTATAGTCCCCCGACTCAATGAGCAGTTCTTC
TRBV23-1,TRBJ1-6,-,CASSQHRDTSNSPLHF,TGCGCCAGCAGTCAGCACCGGGACACATCCAATTCACCCCTCCACTTT
TRBV5-1,TRBJ2-3,-,CASSSGVLDTQYF,TGCGCCAGCAGCTCGGGAGTTCTGGATACGCAGTATTTT
TRBV7-3,TRBJ1-6,-,CASSLDRNSPLHF,TGTGCCAGCAGCCTGGACAGAAATTCACCCCTCCACTTT
TRBV30,TRBJ1-6,-,CAWSPGRGTNSPLHF,TGTGCCTGGAGTCCAGGCCGGGGGACCAATTCACCCCTCCACTTT
TRBV9,TRBJ1-4,-,CASTPNEKLFF,TGTGCCAGCACTCCCAATGAAAAACTGTTTTTT
TRBV4-1,TRBJ1-2,-,CASSLPGGANYGYTF,TGCGCCAGCAGCCTCCCGGGCGGGGCTAACTATGGCTACACCTTC
TRBV13,TRBJ2-3,TRBD2,CASSLGGRAEIDTQYF,TGTGCCAGCAGCTTAGGTGGGAGGGCCGAAATAGATACGCAGTATTTT
TRBV7-2,TRBJ1-6,-,CASSLSSFGADLNSPLHF,TGTGCCAGCAGCTTAAGCTCGTTTGGGGCCGACTTGAATTCACCCCTCCACTTT
TRBV6-1,TRBJ1-5,TRBD1,CASSAGTGTNQPQHF,TGTGCCAGCAGTGCCGGGACAGGCACCAATCAGCCCCAGCATTTT
TRBV27,TRBJ2-2,TRBD1,CASSLLPTGTGETGELFF,TGTGCCAGCAGTTTACTCCCTACCGGGACAGGGGAGACCGGGGAGCTGTTTTTT
TRBV28,TRBJ1-2,-,CASIFSRGRFNYGYTF,TGTGCCAGCATCTTTTCCAGGGGCCGATTTAACTATGGCTACACCTTC
TRBV25-1,TRBJ1-1,TRBD1,CASSEIDRGYTEAFF,TGTGCCAGCAGTGAAATCGACAGGGGATACACTGAAGCTTTCTTT
TRBV7-8,TRBJ2-7,-,CASSSPGSRAEQYF,TGTGCCAGCAGCTCCCCTGGCTCCCGTGCAGAGCAGTACTTC
TRBV18,TRBJ1-3,-,CASSPQTGFSGNTIYF,TGTGCCAGCTCACCACAAACAGGGTTCTCTGGAAACACCATATATTTT
TRBV7-2,TRBJ2-3,-,CASSSDYLTDTQYF,TGTGCCAGCAGCTCCGACTACTTAACAGATACGCAGTATTTT
TRBV5-8,TRBJ1-2,-,CASSTTPRGIKNGYTF,TGTGCCAGCAGTACAACTCCCCGGGGGATTAAAAATGGCTACACCTTC
TRBV28,TRBJ2-5,TRBD2,CASSFRTRQETQYF,TGTGCCAGCAGTTTCCGGACTAGACAAGAGACCCAGTACTTC
TRBV15,TRBJ2-1,TRBD2,CATSSTGLAVYNEQFF,TGTGCCACCAGCAGTACCGGACTAGCGGTTTACAATGAGCAGTTCTTC
TRBV19,TRBJ1-4,-,CASAYLSATNEKLFF,TGTGCCAGTGCATACCTATCCGCAACTAATGAAAAACTGTTTTTT
TRBV12-5,TRBJ1-1,-,CASGRAGTWNTEAFF,TGTGCTAGTGGTCGGGCCGGGACATGGAACACTGAAGCTTTCTTT
TRBV9,TRBJ2-1,TRBD1,CASSVGWGTGYNEQFF,TGTGCCAGCAGCGTAGGTTGGGGGACAGGGTACAATGAGCAGTTCTTC
TRBV12-5,TRBJ1-1,-,CASGLAAGILNTEAFF,TGTGCTAGTGGTTTGGCAGCCGGGATATTGAACACTGAAGCTTTCTTT
TRBV7-9,TRBJ1-2,TRBD1,CASSFLGQGDYGYTF,TGTGCCAGCAGTTTCTTGGGGCAGGGGGACTATGGCTACACCTTC
TRBV19,TRBJ1-5,TRBD1,CASSVTGDIQPQHF,TGTGCCAGTAGTGTTACAGGGGATATACAGCCCCAGCATTTT
TRBV5-1,TRBJ2-1,-,CASSLSRVGYNEQFF,TGCGCCAGCAGCTTGTCCAGGGTCGGATACAATGAGCAGTTCTTC
TRBV9,TRBJ1-1,-,CASSHDKNTEAFF,TGTGCCAGCAGTCATGACAAGAACACTGAAGCTTTCTTT
TRBV7-9,TRBJ1-2,-,CASSFEQGANYGYTF,TGTGCCAGCAGCTTCGAGCAGGGCGCTAACTATGGCTACACCTTC
TRBV20-1,TRBJ2-1,-,CSAPSWSEQFF,TGCAGTGCCCCTAGCTGGAGTGAGCAGTTCTTC
TRBV5-6,TRBJ1-1,TRBD1,CASIPNTGVGTEAFF,TGTGCCAGCATCCCGAATACAGGGGTAGGGACTGAAGCTTTCTTT
TRBV7-3,TRBJ2-7,-,CASSYPTGLNRDEQYF,TGTGCCAGCAGCTACCCCACAGGGTTGAATCGGGACGAGCAGTACTTC
TRBV4-1,TRBJ2-5,TRBD1,CASSQAPLDRAQETQYF,TGCGCCAGCAGCCAAGCCCCGCTCGACAGGGCCCAAGAGACCCAGTACTTC
TRBV9,TRBJ1-2,-,CASSVVVRDRGTFNYGYTF,TGTGCCAGCAGCGTAGTAGTGCGCGACCGAGGGACATTTAACTATGGCTACACCTTC
TRBV30,TRBJ2-7,TRBD1,CAWGRQGPHEQYF,TGTGCCTGGGGGAGACAGGGTCCCCACGAGCAGTACTTC
TRBV28,TRBJ2-7,-,CATNAFSGGSLKNPYEQYF,TGTGCCACCAACGCCTTTAGCGGTGGGAGTTTGAAAAACCCCTACGAGCAGTACTTC
TRBV2,TRBJ2-7,-,CASMSQMSQGTGQYF,TGTGCCAGCATGAGCCAGATGAGTCAGGGGACCGGGCAGTACTTC
TRBV4-1,TRBJ1-2,TRBD1,CASSQAGTDYGYTF,TGCGCCAGCAGCCAAGCCGGGACAGACTATGGCTACACCTTC
TRBV10-2,TRBJ2-7,TRBD1,CASTGTVTYEQYF,TGCGCCAGCACCGGGACAGTTACCTACGAGCAGTACTTC
TRBV5-1,TRBJ2-1,-,CASSPNRDNEQFF,TGCGCCAGCAGCCCGAACCGGGACAATGAGCAGTTCTTC